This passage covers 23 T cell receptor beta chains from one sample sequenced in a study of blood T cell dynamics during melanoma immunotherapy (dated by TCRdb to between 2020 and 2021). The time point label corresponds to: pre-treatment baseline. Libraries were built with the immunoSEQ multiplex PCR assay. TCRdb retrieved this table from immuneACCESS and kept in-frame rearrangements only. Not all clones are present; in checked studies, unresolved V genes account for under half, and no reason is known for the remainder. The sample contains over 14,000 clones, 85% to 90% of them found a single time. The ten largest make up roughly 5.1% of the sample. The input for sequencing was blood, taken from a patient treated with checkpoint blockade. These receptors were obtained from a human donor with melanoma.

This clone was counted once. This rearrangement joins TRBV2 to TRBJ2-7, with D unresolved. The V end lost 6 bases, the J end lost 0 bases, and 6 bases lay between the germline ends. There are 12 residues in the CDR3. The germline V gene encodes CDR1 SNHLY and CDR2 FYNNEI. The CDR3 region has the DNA TGTGCCAGCAGCGCGAGCTCCTACGAGCAGTACTTC. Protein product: CASSASSYEQYF. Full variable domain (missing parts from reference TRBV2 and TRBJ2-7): EPEVTQTPSHQVTQMGQEVILRCVPISNHLYFYWYRQILGQKVEFLVSFYNNEISEKSEIFDDQFSVERPDGSNFTLKIRSTKLEDSAMYFCASSASSYEQYFGPGTRLTVT.

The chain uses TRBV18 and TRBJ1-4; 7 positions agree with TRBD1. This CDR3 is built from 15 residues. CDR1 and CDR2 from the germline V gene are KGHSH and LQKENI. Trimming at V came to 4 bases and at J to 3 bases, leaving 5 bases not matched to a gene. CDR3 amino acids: CASSRYRGANEKLFF. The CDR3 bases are TGTGCCAGCTCACGATACAGGGGAGCTAATGAAAAACTGTTTTTT.

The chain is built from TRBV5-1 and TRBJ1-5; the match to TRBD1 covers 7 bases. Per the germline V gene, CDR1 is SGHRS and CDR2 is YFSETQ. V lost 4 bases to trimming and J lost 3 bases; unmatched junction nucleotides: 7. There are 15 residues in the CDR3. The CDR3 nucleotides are TGCGCCAGCAGCCCCCAGGGGGGATCCAATCAGCCCCAGCATTTT. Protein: CASSPQGGSNQPQHF.

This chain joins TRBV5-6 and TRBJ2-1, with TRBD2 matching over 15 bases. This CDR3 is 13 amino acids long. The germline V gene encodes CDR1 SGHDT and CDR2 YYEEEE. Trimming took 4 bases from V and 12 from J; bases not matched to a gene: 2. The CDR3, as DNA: TGTGCCAGCAGCGGGACTAGCGGGGGGTCGCAGTTCTTC. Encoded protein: CASSGTSGGSQFF.

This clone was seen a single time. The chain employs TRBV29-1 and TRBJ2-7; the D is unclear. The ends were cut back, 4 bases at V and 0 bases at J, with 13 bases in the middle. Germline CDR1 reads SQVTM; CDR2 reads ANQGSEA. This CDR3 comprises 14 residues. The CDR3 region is CSVVWARLSYEQYF. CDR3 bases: TGCAGCGTTGTCTGGGCGCGACTCTCCTACGAGCAGTACTTC.

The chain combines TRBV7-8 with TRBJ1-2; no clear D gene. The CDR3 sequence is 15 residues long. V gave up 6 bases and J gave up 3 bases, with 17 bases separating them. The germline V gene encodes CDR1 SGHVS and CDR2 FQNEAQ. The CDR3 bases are TGTGCCAGCAGTCGGAGGGAGGGTTCCGACTATGGCTACACCTTC. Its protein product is CASSRREGSDYGYTF.

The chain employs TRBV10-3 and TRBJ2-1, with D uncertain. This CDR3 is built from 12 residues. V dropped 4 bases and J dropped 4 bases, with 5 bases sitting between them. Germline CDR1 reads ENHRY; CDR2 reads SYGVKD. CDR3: CAISGPYNEQFF. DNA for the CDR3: TGTGCCATCAGTGGACCTTACAATGAGCAGTTCTTC.

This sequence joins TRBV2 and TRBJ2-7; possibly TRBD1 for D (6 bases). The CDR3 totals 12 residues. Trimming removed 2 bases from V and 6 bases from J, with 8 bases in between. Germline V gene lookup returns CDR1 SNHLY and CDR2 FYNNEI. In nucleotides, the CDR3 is TGTGCCAGCAGTGAACGCAGGGGCGAGCAGTACTTC. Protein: CASSERRGEQYF.

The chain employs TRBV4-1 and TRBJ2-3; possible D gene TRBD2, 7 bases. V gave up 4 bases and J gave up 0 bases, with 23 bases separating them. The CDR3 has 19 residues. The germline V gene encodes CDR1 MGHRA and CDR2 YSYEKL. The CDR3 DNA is TGCGCCAGCAGCCCCTGGGGGCTAGCGGTGGGAACTAGCACAGATACGCAGTATTTT. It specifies CASSPWGLAVGTSTDTQYF.

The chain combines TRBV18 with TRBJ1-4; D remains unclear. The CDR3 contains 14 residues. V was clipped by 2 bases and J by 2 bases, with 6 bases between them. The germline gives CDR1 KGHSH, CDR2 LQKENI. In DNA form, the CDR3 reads TGTGCCAGCTCACCAGTGGATACTAATGAAAAACTGTTTTTT. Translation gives CASSPVDTNEKLFF.

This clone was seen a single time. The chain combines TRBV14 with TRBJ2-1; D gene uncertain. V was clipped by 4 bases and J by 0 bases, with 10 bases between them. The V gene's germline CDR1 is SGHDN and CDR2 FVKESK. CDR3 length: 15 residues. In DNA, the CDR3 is TGTGCCAGCAGCCCAGACTTGGCCTCCTACAATGAGCAGTTCTTC. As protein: CASSPDLASYNEQFF.

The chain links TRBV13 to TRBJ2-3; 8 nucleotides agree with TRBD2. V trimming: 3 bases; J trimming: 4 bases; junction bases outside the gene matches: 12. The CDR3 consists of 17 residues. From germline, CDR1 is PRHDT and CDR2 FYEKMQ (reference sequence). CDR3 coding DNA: TGTGCCAGCAGCTTCGTTTCGGGGGGGGCCATGGCAGATACGCAGTATTTT. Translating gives CASSFVSGGAMADTQYF.

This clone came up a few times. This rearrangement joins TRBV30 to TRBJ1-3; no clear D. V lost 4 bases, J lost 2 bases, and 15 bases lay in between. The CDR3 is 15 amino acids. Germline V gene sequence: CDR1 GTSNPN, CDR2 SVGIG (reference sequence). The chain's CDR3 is CAWMSEMIPGNTIYF. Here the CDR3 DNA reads TGTGCCTGGATGTCGGAAATGATTCCTGGAAACACCATATATTTT.

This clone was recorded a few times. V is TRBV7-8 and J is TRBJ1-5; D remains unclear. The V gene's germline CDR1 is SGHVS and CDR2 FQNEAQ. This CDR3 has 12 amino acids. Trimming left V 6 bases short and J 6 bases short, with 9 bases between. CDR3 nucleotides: TGTGCCAGCAGTCGCTACGGTCAGCCCCAGCATTTT. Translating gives CASSRYGQPQHF.

The CDR3 region is CASTAMSLNQPQHF. CDR3 DNA: TGTGCCAGTACCGCTATGAGTTTAAATCAGCCCCAGCATTTT. The J gene is TRBJ1-5, the V gene TRBV19, with unresolved D. V was shortened by 7 bases and J by 4 bases, with 14 bases between the two germline ends. Germline assignment: CDR1 LNHDA and CDR2 SQIVND (reference sequence). The CDR3 length is 14 residues.

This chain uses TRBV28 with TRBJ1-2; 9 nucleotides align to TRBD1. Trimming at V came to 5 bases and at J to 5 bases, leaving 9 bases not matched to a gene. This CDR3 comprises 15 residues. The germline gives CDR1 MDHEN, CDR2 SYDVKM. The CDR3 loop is CASSASQGAGYGYTF. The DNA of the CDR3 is TGTGCCAGCAGTGCCTCACAGGGGGCAGGTTATGGCTACACCTTC.

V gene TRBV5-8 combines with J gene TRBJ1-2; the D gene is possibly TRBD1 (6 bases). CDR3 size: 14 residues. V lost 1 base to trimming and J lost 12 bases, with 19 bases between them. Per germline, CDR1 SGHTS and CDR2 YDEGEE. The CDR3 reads CASSLRGRGGRHTF. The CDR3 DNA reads TGTGCCAGCAGCTTGAGGGGCCGGGGGGGGCGGCACACCTTC. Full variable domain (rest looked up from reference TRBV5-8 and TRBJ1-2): EAGVTQSPTHLIKTRGQQATLRCSPISGHTSVYWYQQALGLGLQFLLWYDEGEERNRGNFPPRFSGRQFPNYSSELNVNALELEDSALYLCASSLRGRGGRHTFGSGTRLTVV.

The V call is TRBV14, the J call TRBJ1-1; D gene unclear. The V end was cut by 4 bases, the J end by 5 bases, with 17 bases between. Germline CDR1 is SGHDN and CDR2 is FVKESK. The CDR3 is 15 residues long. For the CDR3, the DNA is TGTGCCAGCAGCCGAAGAACCCCCTTCGGGACTGAAGCTTTCTTT. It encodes CASSRRTPFGTEAFF. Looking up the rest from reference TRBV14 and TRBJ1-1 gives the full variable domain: EAGVTQFPSHSVIEKGQTVTLRCDPISGHDNLYWYRRVMGKEIKFLLHFVKESKQDESGMPNNRFLAERTGGTYSTLKVQPAELEDSGVYFCASSRRTPFGTEAFFGQGTRLTVV.

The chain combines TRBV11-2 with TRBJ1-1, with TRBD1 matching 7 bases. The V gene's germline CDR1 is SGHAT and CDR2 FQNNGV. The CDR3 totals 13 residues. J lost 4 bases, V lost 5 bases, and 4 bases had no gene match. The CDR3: CASSPGQLTEAFF. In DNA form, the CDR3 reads TGTGCCAGCAGCCCGGGACAGCTCACTGAAGCTTTCTTT. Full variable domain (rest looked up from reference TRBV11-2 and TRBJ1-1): EAGVAQSPRYKIIEKRQSVAFWCNPISGHATLYWYQQILGQGPKLLIQFQNNGVVDDSQLPKDRFSAERLKGVDSTLKIQPAKLEDSAVYLCASSPGQLTEAFFGQGTRLTVV.

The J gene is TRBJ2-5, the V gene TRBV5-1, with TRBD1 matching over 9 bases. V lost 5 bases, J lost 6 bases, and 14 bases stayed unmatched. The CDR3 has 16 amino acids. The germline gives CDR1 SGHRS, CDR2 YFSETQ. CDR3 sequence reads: CASSKPRDRATKTQYF. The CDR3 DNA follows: TGCGCCAGCAGTAAACCACGGGACAGGGCTACAAAGACCCAGTACTTC.

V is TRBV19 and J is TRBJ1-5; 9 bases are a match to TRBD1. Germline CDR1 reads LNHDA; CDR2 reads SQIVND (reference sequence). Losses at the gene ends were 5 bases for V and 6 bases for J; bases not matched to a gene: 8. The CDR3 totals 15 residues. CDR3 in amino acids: CASSGTGTGSQPQHF. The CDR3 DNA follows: TGTGCCAGTAGTGGGACAGGGACGGGGAGTCAGCCCCAGCATTTT.

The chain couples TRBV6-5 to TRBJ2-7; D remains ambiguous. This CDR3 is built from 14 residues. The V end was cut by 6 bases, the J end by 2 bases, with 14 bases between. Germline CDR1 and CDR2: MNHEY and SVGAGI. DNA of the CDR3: TGTGCCAGCAGGGCACGGTTCTCCACCTACGAGCAGTACTTC. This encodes CASRARFSTYEQYF.

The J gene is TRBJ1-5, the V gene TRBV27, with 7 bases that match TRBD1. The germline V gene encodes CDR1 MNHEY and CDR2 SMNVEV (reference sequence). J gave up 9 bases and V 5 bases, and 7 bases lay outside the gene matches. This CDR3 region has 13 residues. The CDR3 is CASSPDRERPQHF. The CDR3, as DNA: TGTGCCAGCAGTCCAGACAGGGAACGGCCCCAGCATTTT.